The source of this T cell receptor (beta chain) is a study of T cells after yellow fever vaccination (dated by TCRdb to the late 2010s). Broadly, across the study: The SMART-Seq v4 Ultra Low Input RNA kit was used to prepare libraries from fractions with low cell numbers. Two healthy male donors, one aged 18 to 30 and one aged 30 to 40 years, were included in the cohort. Blood was drawn at multiple timepoints before and after primary and secondary immunization, with bulk PBMC replicates and cell subsets isolated. To track T-cell clones before and after primary and booster YFV17D yellow fever vaccination, bulk TCR alpha and beta repertoires were sequenced longitudinally.

This clonotype was picked up a small number of times. The specificity of this receptor is unknown. Base-call qualities are not available, and no considerably larger clone is one nucleotide away. Findings and caveats that apply to the study as a whole: Because abundant contaminating clonotypes from the bulk population could be contained in FACS-sorted repertoires, computational filtering was required. A small share of clonotypes occurred in both CD4 and CD8 compartments, likely arising from convergent recombination. Most clones expanded after primary vaccination (about 96% of CD4 and 88% of CD8) were re-detected after the booster, suggesting that broad memory maintenance occurred. Because the study included only a couple of donors, the extent to which the findings can be generalized is limited. Compared with the primary T-cell response, the secondary T-cell response was weaker but faster, peaking on day 5 rather than day 15.

The sample's treatment or condition label is to be understood as: live attenuated yellow fever vaccine strain. A standard Ficoll-Paque protocol was used to isolate PBMCs from peripheral blood. Dynabeads CD4 and CD8 positive selection kits were used to isolate the CD4 and CD8 T-cell fractions. TriZol was used to extract RNA from bulk PBMCs, CD4 and CD8 fractions, and dextramer-positive and dextramer-negative fractions. The germline V gene yields SGHVS for CDR1 and FQNEAQ for CDR2. The CDR3 starts with the cysteine, ends with the phenylalanine, and has 12 residues. Solely the CDR3 DNA is kept, with 36 bases framed from the first base. V drops 5 bases and J drops 3 bases, leaving 7 bases in between. TCRdb shows the sequencer as Illumina NovaSeq 6000. TCR cDNA was synthesized by 5'RACE template switching, through which a universal primer site and unique molecular identifiers were introduced. Priming of cDNA synthesis was performed from both the TCR alpha and TCR beta constant segments. Library amplification used two PCR steps, and the second PCR step added sample barcodes and sequencing adapters. Sequencing of libraries was done on Illumina HiSeq 2500 (2x100 bp) or NovaSeq (2x150 bp). Concerning the study's data processing: Reads were demultiplexed and collapsed into UMI consensus sequences with MIGEC, and V(D)J alignment was performed with MiXCR. Vaccine-responding clonotypes were defined with edgeR using replicate PBMC samples, requiring FDR below 0.01 and a log2 fold change above 5 up to day 15. Bulk clonotypes were assigned CD4 or CD8 identity according to which sequenced CD4 or CD8 repertoire held them at higher abundance. TCRdb took the public reads, trimmed them with fastp at Q25, ran MiXCR for clone calling and kept in-frame beta chains. Every entry covers one CDR3 protein and lists the most common genes and DNA from its rows. The V and J calls and clone size come from TCRdb's table, not from the authors' own analysis. This sample holds fewer than 100,000 distinct CDR3 sequences; under 7% were observed only once. The ten largest clones capture roughly 39% of the sample.

This clonotype was sampled from a man younger than 35 who received the YFV17D yellow fever vaccine. The sequenced sample was CD8+ T cells sorted from PBMCs, obtained 10 days after the yellow fever booster vaccination. The sequence joins TRBV7-8 to TRBJ2-5, with the D gene not clear enough to name. The sequenced DNA is TGTGCCAGCAGCGTAGATGAAGAGACCCAGTACTTC. This gives the protein CASSVDEETQYF.